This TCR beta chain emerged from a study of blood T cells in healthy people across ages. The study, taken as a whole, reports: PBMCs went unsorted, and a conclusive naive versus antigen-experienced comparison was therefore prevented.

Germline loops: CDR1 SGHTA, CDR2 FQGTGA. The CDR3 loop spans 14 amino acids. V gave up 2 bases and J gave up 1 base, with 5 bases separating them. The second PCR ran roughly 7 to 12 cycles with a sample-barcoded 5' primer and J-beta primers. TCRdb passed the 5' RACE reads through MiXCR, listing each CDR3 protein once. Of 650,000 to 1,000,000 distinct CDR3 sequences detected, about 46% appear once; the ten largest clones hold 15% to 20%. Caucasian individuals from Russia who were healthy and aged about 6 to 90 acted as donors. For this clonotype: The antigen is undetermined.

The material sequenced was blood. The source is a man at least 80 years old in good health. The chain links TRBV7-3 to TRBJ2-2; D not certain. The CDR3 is CASSLGWNTGELFF. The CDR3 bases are TGTGCCAGCAGCTTAGGTTGGAACACCGGGGAGCTGTTTTTT.